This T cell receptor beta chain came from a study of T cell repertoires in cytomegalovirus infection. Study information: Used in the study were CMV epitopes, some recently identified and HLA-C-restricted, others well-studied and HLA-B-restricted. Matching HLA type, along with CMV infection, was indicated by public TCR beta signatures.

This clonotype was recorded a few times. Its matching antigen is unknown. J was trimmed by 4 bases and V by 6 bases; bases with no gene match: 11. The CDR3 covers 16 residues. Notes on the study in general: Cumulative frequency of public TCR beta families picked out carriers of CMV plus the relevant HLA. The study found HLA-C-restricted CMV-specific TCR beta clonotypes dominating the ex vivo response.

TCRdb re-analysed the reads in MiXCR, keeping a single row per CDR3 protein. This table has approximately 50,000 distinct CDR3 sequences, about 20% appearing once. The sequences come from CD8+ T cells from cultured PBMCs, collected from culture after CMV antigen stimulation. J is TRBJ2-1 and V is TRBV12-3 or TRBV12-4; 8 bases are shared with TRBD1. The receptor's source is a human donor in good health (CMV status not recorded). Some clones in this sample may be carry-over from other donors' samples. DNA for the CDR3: TGTGCCAGCAGCCTACCTGGACAGGGTGGATACAATGAGCAGTTCTTC. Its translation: CASSLPGQGGYNEQFF.